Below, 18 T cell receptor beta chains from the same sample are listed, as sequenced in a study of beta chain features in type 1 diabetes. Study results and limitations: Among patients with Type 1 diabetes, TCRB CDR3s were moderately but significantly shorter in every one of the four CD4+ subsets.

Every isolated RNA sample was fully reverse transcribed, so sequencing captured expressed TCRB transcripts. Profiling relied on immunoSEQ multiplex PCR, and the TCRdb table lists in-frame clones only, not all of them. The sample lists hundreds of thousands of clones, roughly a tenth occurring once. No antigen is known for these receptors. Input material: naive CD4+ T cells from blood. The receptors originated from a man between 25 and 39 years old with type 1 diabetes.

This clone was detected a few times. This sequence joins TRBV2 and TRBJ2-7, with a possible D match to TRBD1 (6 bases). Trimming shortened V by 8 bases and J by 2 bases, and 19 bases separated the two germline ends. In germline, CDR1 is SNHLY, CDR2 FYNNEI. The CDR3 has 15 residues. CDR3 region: CASGRSGVFTYEQYF. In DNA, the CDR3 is TGTGCCAGCGGAAGGTCAGGGGTATTCACCTACGAGCAGTACTTC. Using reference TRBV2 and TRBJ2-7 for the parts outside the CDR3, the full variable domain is EPEVTQTPSHQVTQMGQEVILRCVPISNHLYFYWYRQILGQKVEFLVSFYNNEISEKSEIFDDQFSVERPDGSNFTLKIRSTKLEDSAMYFCASGRSGVFTYEQYFGPGTRLTVT.

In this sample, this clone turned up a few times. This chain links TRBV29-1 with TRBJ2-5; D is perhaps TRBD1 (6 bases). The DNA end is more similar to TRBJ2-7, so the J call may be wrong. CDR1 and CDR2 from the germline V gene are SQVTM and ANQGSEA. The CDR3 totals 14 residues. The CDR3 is CSVAEQGGSYEQYF. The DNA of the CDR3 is TGCAGCGTTGCGGAACAGGGTGGCTCCTACGAGCAGTACTTC.

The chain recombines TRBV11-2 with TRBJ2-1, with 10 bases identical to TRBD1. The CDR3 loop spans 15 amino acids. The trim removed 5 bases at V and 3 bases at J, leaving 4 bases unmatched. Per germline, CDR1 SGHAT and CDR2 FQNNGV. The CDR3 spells CASSLRDRGYNEQFF. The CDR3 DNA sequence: TGTGCCAGCAGCCTCCGGGACAGGGGCTACAATGAGCAGTTCTTC.

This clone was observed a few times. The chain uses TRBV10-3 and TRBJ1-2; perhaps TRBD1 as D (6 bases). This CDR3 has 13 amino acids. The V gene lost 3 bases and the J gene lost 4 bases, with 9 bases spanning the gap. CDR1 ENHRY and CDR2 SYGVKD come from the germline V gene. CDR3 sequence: CAISEPTGYGYTF. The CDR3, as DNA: TGTGCCATCAGTGAACCGACAGGCTATGGCTACACCTTC.

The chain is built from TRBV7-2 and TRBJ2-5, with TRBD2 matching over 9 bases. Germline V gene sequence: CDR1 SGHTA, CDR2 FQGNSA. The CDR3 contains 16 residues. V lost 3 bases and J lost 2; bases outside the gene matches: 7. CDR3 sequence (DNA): TGTGCCAGCAGCTTGTCTTCGCTAGCGGGGCAAGAGACCCAGTACTTC. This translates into CASSLSSLAGQETQYF.

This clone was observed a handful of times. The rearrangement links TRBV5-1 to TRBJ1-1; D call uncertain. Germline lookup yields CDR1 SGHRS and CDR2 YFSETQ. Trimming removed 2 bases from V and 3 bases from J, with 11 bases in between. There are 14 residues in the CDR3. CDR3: CASSLSQSYTEAFF. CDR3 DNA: TGCGCCAGCAGCTTATCTCAGTCCTACACTGAAGCTTTCTTT.

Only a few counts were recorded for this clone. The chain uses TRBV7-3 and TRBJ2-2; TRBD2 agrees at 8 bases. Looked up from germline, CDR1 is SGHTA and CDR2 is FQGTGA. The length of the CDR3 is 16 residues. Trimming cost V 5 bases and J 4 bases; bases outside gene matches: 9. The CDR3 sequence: CASSPTGGVVTGELFF. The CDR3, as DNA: TGTGCCAGCAGCCCTACGGGAGGGGTGGTCACCGGGGAGCTGTTTTTT.

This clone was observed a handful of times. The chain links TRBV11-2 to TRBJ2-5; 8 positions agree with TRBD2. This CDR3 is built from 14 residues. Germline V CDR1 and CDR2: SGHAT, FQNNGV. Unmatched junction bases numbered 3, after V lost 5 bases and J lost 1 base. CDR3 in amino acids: CASSPGGIQETQYF. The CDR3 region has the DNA TGTGCCAGCAGCCCGGGGGGGATCCAAGAGACCCAGTACTTC.

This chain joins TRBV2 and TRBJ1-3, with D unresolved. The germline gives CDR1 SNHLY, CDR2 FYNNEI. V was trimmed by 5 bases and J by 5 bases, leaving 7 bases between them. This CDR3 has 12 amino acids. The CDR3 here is CASSFSRNTIYF. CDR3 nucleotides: TGTGCCAGCAGTTTCTCCCGAAACACCATATATTTT.

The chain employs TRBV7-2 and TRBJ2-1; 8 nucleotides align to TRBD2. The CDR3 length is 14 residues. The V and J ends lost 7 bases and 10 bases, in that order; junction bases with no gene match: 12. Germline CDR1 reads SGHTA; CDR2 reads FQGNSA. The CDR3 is CASIGLASGEEQFF. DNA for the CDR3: TGTGCCAGCATCGGACTAGCCTCCGGGGAGGAGCAGTTCTTC.

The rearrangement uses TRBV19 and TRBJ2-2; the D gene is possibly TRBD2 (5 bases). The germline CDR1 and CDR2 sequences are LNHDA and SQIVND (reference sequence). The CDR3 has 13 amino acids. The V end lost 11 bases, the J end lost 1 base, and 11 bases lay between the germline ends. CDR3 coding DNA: TGTGCCTCCAGGCGGGTGAACACCGGGGAGCTGTTTTTT. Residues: CASRRVNTGELFF.

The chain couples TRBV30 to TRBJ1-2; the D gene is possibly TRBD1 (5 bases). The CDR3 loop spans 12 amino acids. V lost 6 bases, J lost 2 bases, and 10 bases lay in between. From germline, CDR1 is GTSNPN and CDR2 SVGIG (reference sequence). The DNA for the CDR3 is TGTGCCTGTGAAGACAGCAACTATGGCTACACCTTC. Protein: CACEDSNYGYTF.

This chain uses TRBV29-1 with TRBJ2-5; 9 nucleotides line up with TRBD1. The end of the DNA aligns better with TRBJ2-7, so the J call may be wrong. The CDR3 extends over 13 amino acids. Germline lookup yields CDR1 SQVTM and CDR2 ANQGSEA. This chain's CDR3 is CSVAIGTGFEQYF. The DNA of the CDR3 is TGCAGCGTTGCGATAGGGACAGGGTTCGAGCAGTACTTC.

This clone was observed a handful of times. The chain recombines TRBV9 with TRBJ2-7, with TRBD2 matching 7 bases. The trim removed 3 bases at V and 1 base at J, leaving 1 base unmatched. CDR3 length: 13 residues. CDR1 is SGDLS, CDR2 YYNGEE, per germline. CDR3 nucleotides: TGTGCCAGCAGCGGCGGGGGATCCTACGAGCAGTACTTC. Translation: CASSGGGSYEQYF.

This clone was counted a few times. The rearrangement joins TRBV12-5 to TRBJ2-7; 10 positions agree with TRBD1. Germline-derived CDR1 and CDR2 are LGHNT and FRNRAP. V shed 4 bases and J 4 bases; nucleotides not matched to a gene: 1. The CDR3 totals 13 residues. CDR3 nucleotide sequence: TGTGCTAGTGGTTGGGACAGGGGTTACGAGCAGTACTTC. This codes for CASGWDRGYEQYF. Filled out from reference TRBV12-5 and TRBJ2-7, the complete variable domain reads DARVTQTPRHKVTEMGQEVTMRCQPILGHNTVFWYRQTMMQGLELLAYFRNRAPLDDSGMPKDRFSAEMPDATLATLKIQPSEPRDSAVYFCASGWDRGYEQYFGPGTRLTVT.

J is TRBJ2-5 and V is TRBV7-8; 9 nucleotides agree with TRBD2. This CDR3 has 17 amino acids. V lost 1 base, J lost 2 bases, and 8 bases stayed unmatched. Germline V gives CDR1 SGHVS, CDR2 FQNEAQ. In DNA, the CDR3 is TGTGCCAGCAGCTTAGTTCGAGCGGGGGGCACACAAGAGACCCAGTACTTC. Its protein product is CASSLVRAGGTQETQYF.

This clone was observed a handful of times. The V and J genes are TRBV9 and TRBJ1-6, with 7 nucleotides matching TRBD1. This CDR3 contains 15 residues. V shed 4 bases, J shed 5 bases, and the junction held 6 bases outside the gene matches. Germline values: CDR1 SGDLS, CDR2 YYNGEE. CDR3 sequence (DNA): TGTGCCAGCAGCAGGGACAGTTTCAATAATTCACCCCTCCACTTT. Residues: CASSRDSFNNSPLHF.

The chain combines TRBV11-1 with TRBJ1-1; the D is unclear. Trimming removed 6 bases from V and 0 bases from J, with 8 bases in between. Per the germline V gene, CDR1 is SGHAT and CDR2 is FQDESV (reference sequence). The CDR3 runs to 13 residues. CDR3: CASRRELNTEAFF. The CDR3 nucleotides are TGTGCCAGCAGAAGGGAGTTGAACACTGAAGCTTTCTTT.